This T cell receptor (beta chain) was captured in a study of shared clonotypes between healthy human individuals. Whole-study findings and limits: Clonotypes which were not shared had lower generation probabilities than clonotypes that all four donors shared.

Genomic DNA belonging to each subset was distributed in equal measure over several immunoSEQ plates. The repertoire was sequenced with immunoSEQ multiplex PCR; TCRdb's copy has only in-frame clones and lacks some. The sample consists of 550,000 to 650,000 clones, 95% to 96% of them appearing once. CD45RO-negative cells were positively selected for CCR7, leaving out terminally differentiated effector memory CD45RA+ cells. Concerning this clone itself: The antigen is not known.

This sequence was found in a woman in her twenties or thirties in good health. Sequencing was done on a sample of naive CD8+ T cells sorted from blood.

CDR3: CASSLLGQGVFLSYEQYF. CDR3 sequence (DNA): TGCGCCAGCAGCTTGCTGGGACAGGGGGTGTTCCTCTCCTACGAGCAGTACTTC. J is TRBJ2-7 and V is TRBV5-1; 11 nucleotides align to TRBD1. Germline V gene sequence: CDR1 SGHRS, CDR2 YFSETQ. Unmatched junction bases numbered 9, after V lost 1 base and J lost 0 bases. CDR3 size: 18 residues.